A single sample is the source of the 16 T cell receptor beta chains below, sequenced in a study of T cells after posttransplantation cyclophosphamide. TCRdb keeps only in-frame clones here, not all; method: immunoSEQ multiplex PCR. This repertoire holds some 40,000 clones, and none appear only once. The sequenced material came from PBMCs. The receptors come from a man aged 45 to 65 in good health, CMV-negative, and a related stem cell transplant donor.

This clone was seen ten or more times. The rearrangement links TRBV7-3 to TRBJ2-5; D might be TRBD2 (6 bases). Germline loops: CDR1 SGHTA, CDR2 FQGTGA. V dropped 2 bases and J dropped 2 bases, with 9 bases sitting between them. The length of the CDR3 is 14 residues. CDR3: CASSLSGLQETQYF. The CDR3 coding sequence is TGTGCCAGCAGCTTATCGGGACTTCAAGAGACCCAGTACTTC.

This clone appeared many times. The V gene is TRBV7-8, the J gene TRBJ2-3; 9 nucleotides align to TRBD2. The CDR3 has 16 residues. Per germline, CDR1 SGHVS and CDR2 FQNEAQ. With V trimmed by 5 bases and J by 0 bases, 6 bases remained unmatched. The CDR3 DNA reads TGTGCCAGCAGCCTACTGGCGGGGGGGAGCACAGATACGCAGTATTTT. It translates to CASSLLAGGSTDTQYF. Using reference TRBV7-8 and TRBJ2-3 for the parts outside the CDR3, the full variable domain is GAGVSQSPRYKVAKRGQDVALRCDPISGHVSLFWYQQALGQGPEFLTYFQNEAQLDKSGLPSDRFFAERPEGSVSTLKIQRTQQEDSAVYLCASSLLAGGSTDTQYFGPGTRLTVL.

This clone has at least ten counts. The chain employs TRBV5-4 and TRBJ1-4; D may be TRBD1 (5 bases). Germline CDR1 reads SGHNT; CDR2 reads YYREEE (reference sequence). There are 14 residues in the CDR3. V was shortened by 0 bases and J by 2 bases, with 5 bases between the two germline ends. The CDR3 loop reads CASSLGQTNEKLFF. In DNA form, the CDR3 reads TGTGCCAGCAGCTTGGGACAGACTAATGAAAAACTGTTTTTT.

The sample holds many counts of this clone. J is TRBJ2-1 and V is TRBV6-6; the D gene is possibly TRBD2 (7 bases). This CDR3 contains 15 residues. The ends were cut back, 9 bases at V and 5 bases at J, with 20 bases in the middle. Looked up from germline, CDR1 is MNHNY and CDR2 is SVGAGI (reference sequence). CDR3 nucleotide sequence: TGTGCCAGTCATACGGGGGGCGGTTTTAACAATGAGCAGTTCTTC. Encoded protein: CASHTGGGFNNEQFF.

On this clone itself: Because the CDR3 is missing its conserved closing phenylalanine or tryptophan, this is likely a read error. The chain uses TRBV6-6 and TRBJ1-2, with no clear D. Germline V gives CDR1 MNHNY, CDR2 SVGAGI (reference sequence). Trimming shortened V by 6 bases and J by 4 bases, and 18 bases separated the two germline ends. The CDR3 has 15 residues. CDR3 nucleotides: TGTGCCAGCAGCTCGGAAGGTGGGCCGATCTATGGCTACACCCTC. This codes for CASSSEGGPIYGYTL.

This clone was seen at least ten times. In DNA form, the CDR3 reads TGTGCCAGCAGTTCCCCTGGGGGAGGAAGGAACACTGAAGCTTTCTTT. Translating it yields CASSSPGGGRNTEAFF. This sequence joins TRBV28 and TRBJ1-1; the D gene is possibly TRBD1 (5 bases). Germline CDR1 MDHEN, CDR2 SYDVKM. Trimming took off 4 bases at V and 1 base at J, with 16 bases between the two ends. There are 16 residues in the CDR3.

This clone was recorded at least ten times. The V gene is TRBV6-5, the J gene TRBJ1-2; D not resolved. CDR1 and CDR2 (germline): MNHEY, SVGAGI. The CDR3 consists of 13 residues. V gave up 6 bases and J gave up 8 bases, with 16 bases separating them. The CDR3 region is CASRDGVLRGYTF. DNA for the CDR3: TGTGCCAGCAGAGACGGGGTACTGCGAGGCTACACCTTC.

This clone was counted many times. The chain employs TRBV6-5 and TRBJ1-1; D call uncertain. The CDR3 is made up of 13 amino acids. The germline V and J ends were trimmed by 4 bases and 5 bases, with 11 bases remaining between them. Germline assignment: CDR1 MNHEY and CDR2 SVGAGI. The CDR3 loop reads CASSLVSGTEAFF. CDR3 DNA sequence: TGTGCCAGCAGTTTGGTATCCGGGACTGAAGCTTTCTTT.

This clone was seen many times. The V and J genes are TRBV7-9 and TRBJ2-7; D remains ambiguous. The germline gives CDR1 SEHNR, CDR2 FQNEAQ (reference sequence). V dropped 5 bases and J dropped 2 bases, with 16 bases sitting between them. The CDR3 length is 15 residues. The CDR3 sequence: CASSGTETGTYEQYF. CDR3 DNA: TGTGCCAGCAGCGGAACCGAGACGGGTACCTACGAGCAGTACTTC.

Ten or more counts support this clone. The chain employs TRBV5-1 and TRBJ2-5; tentative D call: TRBD2 (6 bases). Germline-derived CDR1 and CDR2 are SGHRS and YFSETQ. The CDR3 has 13 amino acids. Deletions cut 2 bases from V and 5 bases from J, with 10 bases between. The CDR3 sequence is CASSFPGGETQYF. The CDR3 bases are TGCGCCAGCAGCTTCCCCGGGGGTGAGACCCAGTACTTC. Drawing the rest from reference TRBV5-1 and TRBJ2-5, the complete variable domain is KAGVTQTPRYLIKTRGQQVTLSCSPISGHRSVSWYQQTPGQGLQFLFEYFSETQRNKGNFPGRFSGRQFSNSRSEMNVSTLELGDSALYLCASSFPGGETQYFGPGTRLLVL.

This clone showed up many times. The chain has TRBV11-2 and TRBJ2-1, with a tentative D call TRBD2 (5 bases). V was pared by 0 bases and J by 10 bases, with 13 bases between. CDR3 length: 14 residues. Germline V gives CDR1 SGHAT, CDR2 FQNNGV. DNA of the CDR3: TGTGCCAGCAGCTTAGATGAACGGCGCGGGGAGCAGTTCTTC. It encodes CASSLDERRGEQFF. Complete variable domain (other parts from reference TRBV11-2 and TRBJ2-1): EAGVAQSPRYKIIEKRQSVAFWCNPISGHATLYWYQQILGQGPKLLIQFQNNGVVDDSQLPKDRFSAERLKGVDSTLKIQPAKLEDSAVYLCASSLDERRGEQFFGPGTRLTVL.

This clone was counted ten times or more. The V call is TRBV7-2, the J call TRBJ2-7, with D unclear. Trimming removed 0 bases at V and 5 bases at J, with 8 bases between. The CDR3 spans 13 residues. Per the germline V gene, CDR1 is SGHTA and CDR2 is FQGNSA. This chain's CDR3 is CASSLALSHEQYF. For the CDR3, the DNA is TGTGCCAGCAGCTTAGCGCTGAGTCACGAGCAGTACTTC.

This clone was counted ten times or more. The gene calls are TRBV2 and TRBJ2-1; 8 bases match TRBD1. J was trimmed by 5 bases and V by 9 bases; bases with no gene match: 6. The germline CDR1 and CDR2 sequences are SNHLY and FYNNEI. CDR3 length equals 13 residues. The CDR3 protein is CASTGTGDNEQFF. CDR3 nucleotide sequence: TGTGCCAGTACCGGGACAGGCGACAATGAGCAGTTCTTC.

The sample holds many counts of this clone. The chain recombines TRBV7-3 with TRBJ2-3, with 10 bases fitting TRBD2. Per germline, CDR1 SGHTA and CDR2 FQGTGA. The CDR3 has 18 residues. V dropped 0 bases and J dropped 2; count of bases not matched to a gene: 8. The CDR3 is CASSLTGLARPPTDTQYF. Written as DNA, the CDR3 is TGTGCCAGCAGCTTAACGGGACTAGCGCGCCCTCCCACAGATACGCAGTATTTT.

This clone has at least ten counts. V and J are TRBV10-3 and TRBJ1-1; D gene unclear. With 0 bases removed from V and 4 bases from J, the gap between germline ends came to 9 bases. Germline V gene data show CDR1 as ENHRY and CDR2 as SYGVKD. The CDR3 extends over 14 amino acids. CDR3 residues: CAISESWQVTEAFF. For the CDR3, the DNA is TGTGCCATCAGTGAGTCCTGGCAGGTCACTGAAGCTTTCTTT.

This clone was found many times. The genes are TRBV10-3 and TRBJ2-3; D may be TRBD1 (6 bases). Trimming shortened V by 1 base and J by 2 bases, and 13 bases separated the two germline ends. The V gene's germline CDR1 is ENHRY and CDR2 SYGVKD. The CDR3 covers 16 residues. CDR3 sequence (DNA): TGTGCCATCAGTGAGTTCAGCAGGGGATACACAGATACGCAGTATTTT. Translation: CAISEFSRGYTDTQYF.